This T cell receptor (beta chain) was captured by sequencing in a study of somatic mutations in cytotoxic T cells in rheumatoid arthritis. On this clone: Its target is not known.

Method: immunoSEQ multiplex PCR; TCRdb's copy keeps in-frame clones and lacks some. Among 25,000 to 30,000 clones listed, under 75% were seen once. Study observations and caveats: An increase in CD8+ clonality with age was seen in rheumatoid arthritis patients but not in healthy controls. Some patients, about an eighth of the roughly 65, had a largest CD8+ clone that exceeded 20% of CD8+ cells. The identity of the antigens targeted by the expanded CD8+ clones remained unknown.

The control group consisted of some 20 healthy blood donors, whose median age was approximately 58 years (range about 21-80) and of whom roughly 55% were female. The J segment lost 8 bases and the V segment lost 6 bases, leaving 6 bases of the junction unmatched. Germline V gene lookup returns CDR1 MNHEY and CDR2 SMNVEV (reference sequence). The CDR3 runs to 14 residues. This receptor was taken from a young woman in good health. Material for sequencing was CD8+ T cells sorted from blood. The chain couples TRBV27 to TRBJ2-1; 11 bases agree with TRBD2. In DNA, the CDR3 is TGTGCCAGCAGAATAGCGGGGGGGCCTGATGAGCAGTTCTTC. It is translated as CASRIAGGPDEQFF.